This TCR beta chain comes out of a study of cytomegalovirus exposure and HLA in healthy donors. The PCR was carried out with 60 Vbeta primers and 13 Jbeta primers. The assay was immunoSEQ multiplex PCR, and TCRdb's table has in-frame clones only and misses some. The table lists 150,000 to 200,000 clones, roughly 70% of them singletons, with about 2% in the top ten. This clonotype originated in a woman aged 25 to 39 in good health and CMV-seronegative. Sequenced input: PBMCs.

CDR3 bases: TGCGCCAGCGGGTCAGGGGTATCCGGTGGCGAGCAGTACTTC. Residues: CASGSGVSGGEQYF. V is TRBV4-3 and J is TRBJ2-7; maybe TRBD1 (6 bases). Per germline, CDR1 LGHNA and CDR2 YSLEER. This CDR3 region has 14 residues. With 8 bases removed from V and 6 bases from J, the gap between germline ends came to 20 bases.